The 8 T cell receptor beta chains in this list originate from one sample, sequenced in a study of control samples from healthy donors and cancer patients. Method: immunoSEQ multiplex PCR; TCRdb's copy keeps in-frame clones and lacks some. The repertoire holds 70,000 to 80,000 clones, with 85% to 90% as singletons. Sequenced material: PBMCs. Source of these receptors: a woman aged 55-70 years with head and neck cancer.

The CDR3 here is CASSYTRPGRSGGELFF. CDR3 nucleotide sequence: TGTGCCAGCAGTTATACCCGACCAGGGAGGAGTGGAGGGGAGCTGTTTTTT. The chain recombines TRBV14 with TRBJ2-2; possible D gene TRBD2, 6 bases. The CDR3 length is 17 residues. Germline CDR1 is SGHDN and CDR2 is FVKESK. The V end lost 6 bases, the J end lost 8 bases, and 25 bases lay between the germline ends.

On this clone itself: The junction departs from the called germline gene at one end, perhaps through a read error. This CDR3 reads CAIDSAGGLKGF. The CDR3 nucleotides are TGTGCCATCGACTCCGCCGGGGGCCTCAAGGGGTTC. The genes are TRBV28 and TRBJ1-2, with D maybe TRBD1 (6 bases). The CDR3 has 12 amino acids. Per the germline V gene, CDR1 is MDHEN and CDR2 is SYDVKM.

The J gene is TRBJ2-2, the V gene TRBV6-5; 8 nucleotides line up with TRBD1. In germline, CDR1 is MNHEY, CDR2 SVGAGI. J gave up 0 bases and V 4 bases, and 1 base lay outside the gene matches. This CDR3 comprises 15 residues. In DNA form, the CDR3 reads TGTGCCAGCAGTTTGGGACAGGCGAACACCGGGGAGCTGTTTTTT. As protein: CASSLGQANTGELFF.

This sequence joins TRBV28 and TRBJ1-3, with a weak D call TRBD1 (6 bases). From germline, CDR1 is MDHEN and CDR2 SYDVKM. This CDR3 is built from 17 residues. V lost 2 bases to trimming and J lost 0 bases, with 14 bases between them. CDR3 amino acids: CASSLGGHLNSGNTIYF. The DNA of the CDR3 is TGTGCCAGCAGTTTAGGGGGACATCTCAACTCTGGAAACACCATATATTTT.

The chain has TRBV7-2 and TRBJ2-1; the D gene is possibly TRBD1 (6 bases). CDR1 and CDR2 (germline): SGHTA, FQGNSA. Trimming stripped 3 bases from V and 5 bases from J, with 8 bases between. This CDR3 has 13 residues. CDR3 sequence (DNA): TGTGCCAGCAGCTTGGGACAAAACAATGAGCAGTTCTTC. Its translation: CASSLGQNNEQFF.

The rearrangement links TRBV28 to TRBJ2-5; 11 bases are shared with TRBD1. There are 15 residues in the CDR3. J gave up 5 bases and V 5 bases, and 7 bases lay outside the gene matches. Per germline, CDR1 MDHEN and CDR2 SYDVKM. Written as DNA, the CDR3 is TGTGCCAGCAGTCCCCGGACAGGGGGCTACGAGACCCAGTACTTC. Protein sequence: CASSPRTGGYETQYF.

The table lists this clone with a count of one. This chain links TRBV7-2 with TRBJ2-2, with 16 bases identical to TRBD2. Losses at the gene ends were 4 bases for V and 4 bases for J; bases not matched to a gene: 9. CDR1 and CDR2 (germline): SGHTA, FQGNSA. The CDR3 consists of 19 residues. The CDR3 here is CASSYYPGLAGGPTGELFF. The CDR3 bases are TGTGCCAGCAGCTACTATCCGGGACTAGCGGGAGGGCCCACCGGGGAGCTGTTTTTT.

The rearrangement uses TRBV13 and TRBJ2-7, with TRBD2 as a possible D gene (6 bases). The CDR3 loop spans 11 amino acids. Germline-derived CDR1 and CDR2 are PRHDT and FYEKMQ (reference sequence). Trimming cost V 4 bases and J 6 bases, with 7 bases left between them. The CDR3 sequence: CASSWGGEQYF. The CDR3 nucleotides are TGTGCCAGCAGCTGGGGAGGCGAGCAGTACTTC.